This TCR beta chain was captured by sequencing in a study of cytomegalovirus exposure and HLA in healthy donors. Germline V gives CDR1 SEHNR, CDR2 FQNEAQ (reference sequence). Losses at the gene ends were 10 bases for V and 4 bases for J; bases not matched to a gene: 12. The CDR3 totals 14 residues. Donors sampled were nominally healthy, though unrecorded immune exposures were likely. PCR primers comprised 60 Vbeta and 13 Jbeta primers. Data came from immunoSEQ multiplex PCR; TCRdb stores just in-frame clones and leaves some out. Here the sample spans about 140,000 clones, approximately 88% being singletons.

The chain couples TRBV7-9 to TRBJ2-5, with 7 bases that match TRBD1. The sequenced sample consisted of PBMCs. The source of this sequence is a woman aged 40 to 55 in good health and CMV-seronegative. CDR3 bases: TGTGCCACAAGAAGGACAGGAGCCCCAGAGACCCAGTACTTC. Translated: CATRRTGAPETQYF.